This entry lists 6 T cell receptor beta chains sequenced from one sample in a study of blood T cells in healthy people across ages. Combining a sample-barcoded 5' primer with a J-beta primer mix, a second PCR ran for roughly 7 to 12 cycles. TCRdb reprocessed the 5' RACE reads with MiXCR, giving one entry per CDR3 protein. The table shows about 720,000 distinct CDR3 sequences, with 20% to 25% occurring only once. Sequenced input: blood. Every receptor here comes from a man in his 70s in good health.

This clonotype was seen only a few times. V usage is TRBV29-1 and J usage is TRBJ1-1; D is perhaps TRBD1 (5 bases). In germline, CDR1 is SQVTM, CDR2 ANQGSEA. Trimming cost V 4 bases and J 0 bases, with 15 bases left between them. The CDR3 runs to 15 residues. The CDR3 DNA sequence: TGCAGCGTTGTACTGGGACCGTCGATGAACACTGAAGCTTTCTTT. Encoded protein: CSVVLGPSMNTEAFF.

This clonotype was picked up a small number of times. This chain links TRBV27 with TRBJ1-6; tentatively, D is TRBD1 (5 bases). In germline, CDR1 is MNHEY, CDR2 SMNVEV (reference sequence). This CDR3 is built from 15 residues. Trimming removed 5 bases at V and 7 bases at J, with 15 bases between. The CDR3 DNA reads TGTGCCAGCAGTCTAAACCGGGACTTAAATTCACCCCTCCACTTT. It codes for CASSLNRDLNSPLHF.

The chain employs TRBV27 and TRBJ2-5; TRBD1 agrees at 10 bases. CDR3 length: 13 amino acids. Germline values: CDR1 MNHEY, CDR2 SMNVEV (reference sequence). V lost 4 bases, J lost 5 bases, and 1 base stayed unmatched. The DNA for the CDR3 is TGTGCCAGCAGTTGGGGACAGGGGGAGACCCAGTACTTC. Its protein is CASSWGQGETQYF.

This clonotype was observed many times. This chain links TRBV7-2 with TRBJ2-3, with D unclear. V lost 6 bases and J lost 8, with 12 bases in between. CDR1 and CDR2 (germline): SGHTA, FQGNSA. The CDR3 runs to 12 residues. In DNA form, the CDR3 reads TGTGCCAGCAGTCATGGCGGCGCTACGCAGTATTTT. The encoded protein is CASSHGGATQYF.

In its sample, this clonotype was seen once. This chain joins TRBV19 and TRBJ2-7; the D is unclear. Trimming shortened V by 7 bases and J by 0 bases, and 10 bases separated the two germline ends. Germline V gene data show CDR1 as LNHDA and CDR2 as SQIVND (reference sequence). There are 13 residues in the CDR3. DNA of the CDR3: TGTGCCAGTAATCCAGGAGACTCCTACGAGCAGTACTTC. Residues: CASNPGDSYEQYF.

This sequence joins TRBV6-5 and TRBJ1-2; D is unresolved. V was cut by 4 bases and J by 4 bases, with 13 bases left in between. The germline V gene encodes CDR1 MNHEY and CDR2 SVGAGI. The CDR3 sequence is 14 residues long. The DNA of the CDR3 is TGTGCCAGCAGTTCCCACCCACAGTTCTATGGCTACACCTTC. Its translation is CASSSHPQFYGYTF.